Presented here are 18 T cell receptor beta chains from one specimen sequenced in a study of cytomegalovirus exposure and HLA in healthy donors. 60 Vbeta and 13 Jbeta primers were used in PCR. Libraries were prepared by immunoSEQ multiplex PCR; TCRdb keeps only in-frame clonotypes and omits some of them. This table has over 150,000 clones, 70% to 90% appearing once. The specimen sequenced was PBMCs. The receptors were sampled from a young woman in good health and CMV-seropositive.

The genes are TRBV2 and TRBJ1-5; D is possibly TRBD1 (6 bases). The V end lost 6 bases, the J end lost 11 bases, and 17 bases lay between the germline ends. Germline lookup yields CDR1 SNHLY and CDR2 FYNNEI. CDR3 length: 13 amino acids. This CDR3 is CASRGAPERAQHF. CDR3 in DNA: TGTGCCAGCAGGGGGGCACCGGAAAGGGCCCAGCATTTT.

Here the CDR3 DNA reads TGTGCCAGCAGCTTACTGCGCTCAGATACGCAGTATTTT. The encoded protein is CASSLLRSDTQYF. V usage is TRBV11-3 and J usage is TRBJ2-3; D remains unclear. The length of the CDR3 is 13 residues. The germline V gene encodes CDR1 SGHNT and CDR2 YENEEA. Trimming left V 2 bases short and J 4 bases short, with 7 bases between.

The rearrangement links TRBV2 to TRBJ1-2, with 11 bases matching TRBD1. Trimming cost V 7 bases and J 4 bases; bases outside gene matches: 5. The V gene's germline CDR1 is SNHLY and CDR2 FYNNEI. This CDR3 has 14 residues. The CDR3 DNA is TGTGCCAGCAACCTGGGACAGGGGGGCTATGGCTACACCTTC. It is translated as CASNLGQGGYGYTF.

This rearrangement joins TRBV29-1 to TRBJ2-1; 7 nucleotides line up with TRBD2. Germline CDR1 is SQVTM and CDR2 is ANQGSEA. The CDR3 spans 12 residues. V gave up 7 bases and J gave up 7 bases; unmatched junction bases: 7. The CDR3 reads CSGGGMGNEQFF. CDR3 sequence (DNA): TGCAGCGGGGGGGGGATGGGGAATGAGCAGTTCTTC.

The chain couples TRBV18 to TRBJ2-5, with 10 bases identical to TRBD2. CDR3 length: 16 residues. Germline CDR1 KGHSH, CDR2 LQKENI. V trimming: 3 bases; J trimming: 1 base; junction bases outside the gene matches: 5. The CDR3 DNA is TGTGCCAGCTCACCTCCTATAGCGGGGGGCCAAGAGACCCAGTACTTC. Translation: CASSPPIAGGQETQYF.

The chain combines TRBV10-3 with TRBJ1-4; perhaps TRBD1 as D (5 bases). The CDR3 loop spans 17 amino acids. Per the germline V gene, CDR1 is ENHRY and CDR2 is SYGVKD. The V end lost 0 bases, the J end lost 4 bases, and 15 bases lay between the germline ends. This CDR3 reads CAISESIVGQGNEKLFF. DNA for the CDR3: TGTGCCATCAGTGAGTCGATTGTAGGGCAGGGTAATGAAAAACTGTTTTTT.

The chain carries TRBV19 and TRBJ2-3, with 7 nucleotides matching TRBD2. Trimming at V came to 5 bases and at J to 2 bases, leaving 7 bases not matched to a gene. CDR1 LNHDA and CDR2 SQIVND come from the germline V gene (reference sequence). CDR3 length: 15 residues. DNA for the CDR3: TGTGCCAGTAGTTCTGGGGGGGGATACACAGATACGCAGTATTTT. Translated: CASSSGGGYTDTQYF. The full variable domain, its missing parts supplied by reference TRBV19 and TRBJ2-3, is DGGITQSPKYLFRKEGQNVTLSCEQNLNHDAMYWYRQDPGQGLRLIYYSQIVNDFQKGDIAEGYSVSREKKESFPLTVTSAQKNPTAFYLCASSSGGGYTDTQYFGPGTRLTVL.

The V call is TRBV5-5, the J call TRBJ2-6; D is unclear. V lost 4 bases to trimming and J lost 3 bases, with 8 bases between them. This CDR3 has 14 amino acids. The V gene's germline CDR1 is SGHKS and CDR2 YYEKEE (reference sequence). CDR3 coding DNA: TGTGCCAGCAGCCGATTGAGTGGGGCCAACGTCCTGACTTTC. Translated: CASSRLSGANVLTF.

This clone was seen a single time. Here the CDR3 omits its conserved ending phenylalanine or tryptophan, so a read error is the likely source. This chain uses TRBV27 with TRBJ1-6, with D perhaps TRBD1 (6 bases). V dropped 9 bases and J dropped 0 bases, with 15 bases sitting between them. CDR1 is MNHEY and CDR2 is SMNVEV in the germline V gene (reference sequence). There are 16 residues in the CDR3. The CDR3 sequence is CASGKGVDSYNSPLHL. The CDR3 DNA is TGTGCCAGTGGGAAGGGGGTCGACTCCTATAATTCACCCCTCCACCTT.

This clone was observed a handful of times. The gene calls are TRBV6-1 and TRBJ2-7; D is possibly TRBD1 (6 bases). The CDR3 covers 11 residues. Germline assignment: CDR1 MNHNS and CDR2 SASEGT. V was pared by 10 bases and J by 3 bases, with 10 bases between. The CDR3 DNA reads as TGTGCCACCACAGGGTTCTACGAGCAGTACTTC. It is translated as CATTGFYEQYF.

This chain uses TRBV6-1 with TRBJ2-5; D remains ambiguous. TRBJ2-7 matches the DNA end more closely, so the J call is doubtful. Germline CDR1 reads MNHNS; CDR2 reads SASEGT. CDR3 length: 11 amino acids. The CDR3 reads CASTFSYEQYF. The CDR3 DNA sequence: TGTGCCAGCACCTTCTCCTACGAGCAGTACTTC.

The table lists this clone with a few counts. The genes are TRBV19 and TRBJ2-1, with 8 positions matching TRBD2. Germline V gene lookup returns CDR1 LNHDA and CDR2 SQIVND (reference sequence). V lost 1 base and J lost 9; bases outside the gene matches: 8. The CDR3 has 15 residues. The CDR3 is CASSIVGGGLGEQFF. CDR3 nucleotide sequence: TGTGCCAGTAGTATAGTTGGCGGGGGGCTAGGTGAGCAGTTCTTC.

This sequence joins TRBV7-9 and TRBJ1-6; D is undetermined. V lost 4 bases to trimming and J lost 3 bases, with 13 bases between them. CDR1 is SEHNR and CDR2 is FQNEAQ in the germline V gene (reference sequence). The CDR3 extends over 16 amino acids. This CDR3 reads CASSSIPSLYNSPLHF. CDR3 bases: TGTGCCAGCAGCTCCATTCCCAGTCTCTATAATTCACCCCTCCACTTT.

This clone was detected only a few times. The rearrangement uses TRBV6-5 and TRBJ2-7, with D possibly matching TRBD1 (6 bases). The CDR3 is 15 residues long. Germline CDR1 is MNHEY and CDR2 is SVGAGI. With 5 bases removed from V and 3 bases from J, the gap between germline ends came to 17 bases. Here the CDR3 reads CASSQRDRWNYEQYF. DNA of the CDR3: TGTGCCAGCAGTCAGCGAGACAGGTGGAACTACGAGCAGTACTTC.

The chain employs TRBV6-6 and TRBJ1-6; 10 bases agree with TRBD1. J was trimmed by 10 bases and V by 0 bases; bases with no gene match: 6. The germline V gene has CDR1 MNHNY and CDR2 SVGAGI (reference sequence). The CDR3 consists of 16 residues. The CDR3 sequence is CASSYSKGTGDSPLHF. The CDR3 DNA reads as TGTGCCAGCAGTTACTCGAAGGGGACAGGGGACTCACCCCTCCACTTT.

This chain joins TRBV7-2 and TRBJ1-6; no reliable D call. Deletions cut 1 base from V and 10 bases from J, with 17 bases between. The CDR3 sequence is 16 residues long. The germline gives CDR1 SGHTA, CDR2 FQGNSA. For the CDR3, the DNA is TGTGCCAGCAGCTTAGATGGCGCGGGATCGGGGTCACCCCTCCACTTT. Encoded protein: CASSLDGAGSGSPLHF. Filled out from reference TRBV7-2 and TRBJ1-6, the complete variable domain reads GAGVSQSPSNKVTEKGKDVELRCDPISGHTALYWYRQSLGQGLEFLIYFQGNSAPDKSGLPSDRFSAERTGGSVSTLTIQRTQQEDSAVYLCASSLDGAGSGSPLHFGNGTRLTVT.

J is TRBJ2-1 and V is TRBV7-2; 10 nucleotides match TRBD2. The CDR3 is 16 residues long. CDR1 SGHTA and CDR2 FQGNSA come from the germline V gene. V lost 5 bases to trimming and J lost 4 bases; unmatched junction nucleotides: 8. CDR3 nucleotide sequence: TGTGCCAGCAGCAGACTAGCGGGTGAAGTGTACAATGAGCAGTTCTTC. It is translated as CASSRLAGEVYNEQFF.

A single count supports this clone. The genes are TRBV5-1 and TRBJ2-3, with D possibly being TRBD1 (5 bases). Trimming left V 3 bases short and J 2 bases short, with 10 bases between. The V gene's germline CDR1 is SGHRS and CDR2 YFSETQ. CDR3 size: 14 residues. In DNA, the CDR3 is TGCGCCAGCAGCTACGACAGATTCACAGATACGCAGTATTTT. It specifies CASSYDRFTDTQYF.